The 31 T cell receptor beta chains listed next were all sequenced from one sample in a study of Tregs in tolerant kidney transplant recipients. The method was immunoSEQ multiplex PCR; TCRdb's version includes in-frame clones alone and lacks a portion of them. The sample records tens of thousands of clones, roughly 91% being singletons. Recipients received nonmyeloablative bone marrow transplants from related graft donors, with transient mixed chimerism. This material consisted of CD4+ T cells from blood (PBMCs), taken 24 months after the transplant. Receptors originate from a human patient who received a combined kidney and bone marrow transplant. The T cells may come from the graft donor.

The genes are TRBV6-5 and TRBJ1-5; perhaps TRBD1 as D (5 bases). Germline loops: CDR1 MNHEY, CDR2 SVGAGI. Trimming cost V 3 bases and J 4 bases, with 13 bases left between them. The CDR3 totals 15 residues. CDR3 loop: CASSYTGRGNQPQHF. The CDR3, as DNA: TGTGCCAGCAGTTATACGGGGCGGGGGAATCAGCCCCAGCATTTT.

CDR3 coding DNA: TGTGCCAGCAGCTTATTTCTAGCGGGGGGTTTGGTCTACGAGCAGTACTTC. It specifies CASSLFLAGGLVYEQYF. This chain uses TRBV7-2 with TRBJ2-7, with 11 bases identical to TRBD2. The CDR3 is made up of 17 amino acids. Per the germline V gene, CDR1 is SGHTA and CDR2 is FQGNSA. V trimming: 2 bases; J trimming: 3 bases; junction bases outside the gene matches: 9. The full variable domain, its missing parts supplied by reference TRBV7-2 and TRBJ2-7, is GAGVSQSPSNKVTEKGKDVELRCDPISGHTALYWYRQSLGQGLEFLIYFQGNSAPDKSGLPSDRFSAERTGGSVSTLTIQRTQQEDSAVYLCASSLFLAGGLVYEQYFGPGTRLTVT.

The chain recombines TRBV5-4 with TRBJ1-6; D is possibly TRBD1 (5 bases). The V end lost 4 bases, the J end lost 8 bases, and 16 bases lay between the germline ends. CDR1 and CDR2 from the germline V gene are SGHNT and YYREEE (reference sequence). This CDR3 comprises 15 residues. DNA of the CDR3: TGTGCCAGCAGCCCAACAGGTGTATTAGATTCACCCCTCCACTTT. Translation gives CASSPTGVLDSPLHF.

CDR3 protein: CASSPTGVNTGELFF. The DNA for the CDR3 is TGTGCCAGCTCACCTACCGGGGTCAACACCGGGGAGCTGTTTTTT. The chain recombines TRBV18 with TRBJ2-2, with D possibly being TRBD2 (5 bases). This CDR3 is 15 amino acids long. V was clipped by 3 bases and J by 2 bases, with 10 bases between them. Germline loops: CDR1 KGHSH, CDR2 LQKENI. Looking up the rest from reference TRBV18 and TRBJ2-2 gives the full variable domain: NAGVMQNPRHLVRRRGQEARLRCSPMKGHSHVYWYRQLPEEGLKFMVYLQKENIIDESGMPKERFSAEFPKEGPSILRIQQVVRGDSAAYFCASSPTGVNTGELFFGEGSRLTVL.

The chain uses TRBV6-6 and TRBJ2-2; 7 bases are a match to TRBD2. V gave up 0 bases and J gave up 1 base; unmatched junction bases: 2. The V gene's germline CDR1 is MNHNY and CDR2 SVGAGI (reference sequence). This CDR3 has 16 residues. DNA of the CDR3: TGTGCCAGCAGTTACTCTACGGGGGGGAACACCGGGGAGCTGTTTTTT. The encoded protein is CASSYSTGGNTGELFF.

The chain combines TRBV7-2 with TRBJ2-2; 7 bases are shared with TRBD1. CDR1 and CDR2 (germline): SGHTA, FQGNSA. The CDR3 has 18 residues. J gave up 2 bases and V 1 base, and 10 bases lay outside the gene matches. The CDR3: CASSLGFGTDINTGELFF. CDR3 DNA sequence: TGTGCCAGCAGCTTAGGGTTCGGGACAGACATTAACACCGGGGAGCTGTTTTTT. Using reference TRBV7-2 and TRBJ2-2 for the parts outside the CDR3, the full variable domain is GAGVSQSPSNKVTEKGKDVELRCDPISGHTALYWYRQSLGQGLEFLIYFQGNSAPDKSGLPSDRFSAERTGGSVSTLTIQRTQQEDSAVYLCASSLGFGTDINTGELFFGEGSRLTVL.

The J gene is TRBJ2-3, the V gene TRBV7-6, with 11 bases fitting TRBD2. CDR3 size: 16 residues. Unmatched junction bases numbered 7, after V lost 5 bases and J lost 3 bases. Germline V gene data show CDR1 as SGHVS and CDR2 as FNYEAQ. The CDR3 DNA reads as TGTGCCAGCAGCCCACTAGCGGGGGTCGTAACAGATACGCAGTATTTT. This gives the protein CASSPLAGVVTDTQYF.

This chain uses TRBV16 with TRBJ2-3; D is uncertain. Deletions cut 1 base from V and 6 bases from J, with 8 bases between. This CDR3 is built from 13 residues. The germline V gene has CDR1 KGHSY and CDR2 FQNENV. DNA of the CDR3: TGTGCCAGCAGCCAATTGACTTTTGATACGCAGTATTTT. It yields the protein CASSQLTFDTQYF.

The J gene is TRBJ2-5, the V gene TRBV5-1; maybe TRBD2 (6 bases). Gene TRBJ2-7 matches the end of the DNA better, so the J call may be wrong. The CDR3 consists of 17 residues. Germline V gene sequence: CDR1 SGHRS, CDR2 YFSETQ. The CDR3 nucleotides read TGCGCCAGCAGCTTGGATTCACGCGGGGATGTTAACTACGAGCAGTACTTC. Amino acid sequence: CASSLDSRGDVNYEQYF.

CDR3 loop: CASRARGPLDEQFF. CDR3 coding DNA: TGTGCCAGCAGGGCCAGAGGGCCCTTGGATGAGCAGTTCTTC. The chain recombines TRBV11-1 with TRBJ2-1, with D possibly TRBD2 on 5 matching bases. CDR1 and CDR2 from the germline V gene are SGHAT and FQDESV (reference sequence). V was pared by 6 bases and J by 8 bases, with 17 bases between. This CDR3 comprises 14 residues.

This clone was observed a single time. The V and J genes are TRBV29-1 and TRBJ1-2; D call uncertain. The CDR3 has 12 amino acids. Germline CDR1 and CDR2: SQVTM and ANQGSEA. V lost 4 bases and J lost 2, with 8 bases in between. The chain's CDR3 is CSVVHTNYGYTF. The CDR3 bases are TGCAGCGTTGTACATACCAACTATGGCTACACCTTC.

The CDR3, as DNA: TGTGCTAGTGGTTTCCCAAGCGGGGGCGCGAACACCGGGGAGCTGTTTTTT. This encodes CASGFPSGGANTGELFF. The genes are TRBV12-5 and TRBJ2-2; 8 bases are shared with TRBD2. The CDR3 contains 17 residues. Germline trimming cut 3 bases from V and 0 bases from J; bases unmatched to any gene: 6. Germline values: CDR1 LGHNT, CDR2 FRNRAP. Full variable domain (outside the CDR3, taken from reference TRBV12-5 and TRBJ2-2): DARVTQTPRHKVTEMGQEVTMRCQPILGHNTVFWYRQTMMQGLELLAYFRNRAPLDDSGMPKDRFSAEMPDATLATLKIQPSEPRDSAVYFCASGFPSGGANTGELFFGEGSRLTVL.

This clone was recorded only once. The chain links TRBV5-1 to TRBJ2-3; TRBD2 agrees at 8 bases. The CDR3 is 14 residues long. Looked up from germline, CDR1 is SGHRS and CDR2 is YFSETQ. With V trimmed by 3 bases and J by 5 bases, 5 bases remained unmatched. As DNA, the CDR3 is TGCGCCAGCAGCTGGGGACTAGTCGGAGATACGCAGTATTTT. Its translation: CASSWGLVGDTQYF. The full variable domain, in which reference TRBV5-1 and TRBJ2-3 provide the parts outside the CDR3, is KAGVTQTPRYLIKTRGQQVTLSCSPISGHRSVSWYQQTPGQGLQFLFEYFSETQRNKGNFPGRFSGRQFSNSRSEMNVSTLELGDSALYLCASSWGLVGDTQYFGPGTRLTVL.

CDR3 nucleotide sequence: TGTGCCAGTAGTAGTCCCCCTAGGGGTGTGAGTGTCACAGATACGCAGTATTTT. Translating it yields CASSSPPRGVSVTDTQYF. The gene calls are TRBV19 and TRBJ2-3; D perhaps matches TRBD1 (5 bases). Germline V gene data show CDR1 as LNHDA and CDR2 as SQIVND (reference sequence). With 4 bases removed from V and 2 bases from J, the gap between germline ends came to 22 bases. The CDR3 contains 18 residues.

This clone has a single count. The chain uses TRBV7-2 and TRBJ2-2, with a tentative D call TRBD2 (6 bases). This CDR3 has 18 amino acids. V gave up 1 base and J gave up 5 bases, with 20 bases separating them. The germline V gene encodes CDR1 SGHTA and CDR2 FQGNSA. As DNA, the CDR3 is TGTGCCAGCAGCTTAGTGGCGAGTTACGGGAGTCGGACCGGGGAGCTGTTTTTT. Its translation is CASSLVASYGSRTGELFF.

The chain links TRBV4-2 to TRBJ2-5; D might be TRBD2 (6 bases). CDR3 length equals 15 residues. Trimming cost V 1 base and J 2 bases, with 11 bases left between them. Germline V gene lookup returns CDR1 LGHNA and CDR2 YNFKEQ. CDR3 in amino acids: CASSQVGGLQETQYF. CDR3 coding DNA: TGTGCCAGCAGCCAAGTGGGGGGACTTCAAGAGACCCAGTACTTC.

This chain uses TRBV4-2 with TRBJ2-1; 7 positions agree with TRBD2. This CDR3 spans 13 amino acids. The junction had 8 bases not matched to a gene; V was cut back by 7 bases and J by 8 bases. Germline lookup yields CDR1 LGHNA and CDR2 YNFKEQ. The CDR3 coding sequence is TGTGCCAGCACAGGGACTACTCATTATGAGCAGTTCTTC. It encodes CASTGTTHYEQFF.

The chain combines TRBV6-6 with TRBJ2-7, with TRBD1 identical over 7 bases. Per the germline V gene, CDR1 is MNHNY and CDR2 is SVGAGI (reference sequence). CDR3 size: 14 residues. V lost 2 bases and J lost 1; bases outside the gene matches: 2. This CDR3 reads CASSYRDRSYEQYF. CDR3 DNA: TGTGCCAGCAGTTACCGGGACAGATCCTACGAGCAGTACTTC.

CDR3 region: CASSLADTDYEQYF. In DNA form, the CDR3 reads TGTGCCAGCAGCTTAGCCGACACCGACTACGAGCAGTACTTC. This chain uses TRBV7-6 with TRBJ2-7; D is unclear. CDR1 SGHVS and CDR2 FNYEAQ come from the germline V gene. Trimming stripped 0 bases from V and 3 bases from J, with 9 bases between. The CDR3 runs 14 residues.

The CDR3 DNA follows: TGCAGCGTTGAAGTGCGGGCGGCGAACACTGAAGCTTTCTTT. The encoded protein is CSVEVRAANTEAFF. This rearrangement joins TRBV29-1 to TRBJ1-1; D is unresolved. CDR3 length: 14 residues. V dropped 1 base and J dropped 1 base, with 10 bases sitting between them. Per the germline V gene, CDR1 is SQVTM and CDR2 is ANQGSEA.

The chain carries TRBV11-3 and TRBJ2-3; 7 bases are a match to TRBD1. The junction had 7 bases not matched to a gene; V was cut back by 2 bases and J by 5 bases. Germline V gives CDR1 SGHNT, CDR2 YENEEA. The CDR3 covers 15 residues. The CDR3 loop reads CASSLRQGVGDTQYF. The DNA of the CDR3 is TGTGCCAGCAGCTTAAGGCAGGGGGTGGGAGATACGCAGTATTTT.

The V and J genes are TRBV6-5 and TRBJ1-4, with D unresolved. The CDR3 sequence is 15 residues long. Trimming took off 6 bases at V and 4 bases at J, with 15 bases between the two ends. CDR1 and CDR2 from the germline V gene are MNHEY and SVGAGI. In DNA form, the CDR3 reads TGTGCCAGCAGCCGCGCGGAGGGATTTAATGAAAAACTGTTTTTT. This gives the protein CASSRAEGFNEKLFF.

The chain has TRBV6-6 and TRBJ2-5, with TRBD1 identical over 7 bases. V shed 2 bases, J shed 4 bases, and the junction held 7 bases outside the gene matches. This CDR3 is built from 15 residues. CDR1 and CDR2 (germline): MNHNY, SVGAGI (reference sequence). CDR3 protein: CASSYRGQVGETQYF. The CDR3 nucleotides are TGTGCCAGCAGTTACAGGGGGCAGGTAGGAGAGACCCAGTACTTC.

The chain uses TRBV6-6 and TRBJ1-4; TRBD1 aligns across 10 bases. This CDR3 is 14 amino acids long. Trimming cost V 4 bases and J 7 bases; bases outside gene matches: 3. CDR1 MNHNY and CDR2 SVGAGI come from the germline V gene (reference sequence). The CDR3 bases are TGTGCCAGCAGTTCGGGGACAGGGGCTGAAAAACTGTTTTTT. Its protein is CASSSGTGAEKLFF.

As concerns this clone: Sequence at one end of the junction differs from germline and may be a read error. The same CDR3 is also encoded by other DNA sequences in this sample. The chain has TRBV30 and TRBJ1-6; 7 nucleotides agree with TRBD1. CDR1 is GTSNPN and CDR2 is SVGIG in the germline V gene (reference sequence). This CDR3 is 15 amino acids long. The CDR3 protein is CAWRNKGAYNSPLHF. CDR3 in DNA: TGTGCCTGGAGGAACAAGGGGGCCTATAATTCCCCCCTCCACTTT.

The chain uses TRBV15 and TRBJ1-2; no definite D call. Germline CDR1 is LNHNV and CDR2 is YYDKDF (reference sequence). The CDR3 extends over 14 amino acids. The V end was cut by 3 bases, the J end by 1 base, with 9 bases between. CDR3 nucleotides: TGTGCCACCAGCAGGTCCGGGAGTAACTATGGCTACACCTTC. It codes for CATSRSGSNYGYTF.

For the CDR3, the DNA is TGCGCCAGCAGCTTGGGAGCAGGGGCCTCCTACAATGAGCAGTTCTTC. Translated: CASSLGAGASYNEQFF. The J gene is TRBJ2-1, the V gene TRBV5-1; TRBD1 is a possible D gene (6 bases). Germline V CDR1 and CDR2: SGHRS, YFSETQ. V was pared by 0 bases and J by 0 bases, with 10 bases between. This CDR3 is built from 16 residues.

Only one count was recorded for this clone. Written as DNA, the CDR3 is TGTGCCAGCAGCGTAGGACAGGGGACTTACAATGAGCAGTTCTTC. This sequence encodes CASSVGQGTYNEQFF. The chain uses TRBV9 and TRBJ2-1, with 8 bases lining up with TRBD1. The CDR3 runs 15 residues. Losses at the gene ends were 0 bases for V and 4 bases for J; bases not matched to a gene: 3. CDR1 is SGDLS and CDR2 is YYNGEE in the germline V gene.

The CDR3 reads CASSRRTVQETQYF. The CDR3 region has the DNA TGTGCCAGCAGCAGACGGACAGTCCAAGAGACCCAGTACTTC. V and J are TRBV7-2 and TRBJ2-5, with D possibly TRBD1 on 6 matching bases. V gave up 5 bases and J gave up 1 base, with 11 bases separating them. The germline V gene has CDR1 SGHTA and CDR2 FQGNSA. The CDR3 has 14 residues.

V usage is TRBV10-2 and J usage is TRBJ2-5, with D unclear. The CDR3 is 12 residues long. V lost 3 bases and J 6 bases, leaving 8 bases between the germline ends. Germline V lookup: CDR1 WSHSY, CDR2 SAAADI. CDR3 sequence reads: CASSELLKTQYF. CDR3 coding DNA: TGCGCCAGCAGTGAACTTTTGAAGACCCAGTACTTC.

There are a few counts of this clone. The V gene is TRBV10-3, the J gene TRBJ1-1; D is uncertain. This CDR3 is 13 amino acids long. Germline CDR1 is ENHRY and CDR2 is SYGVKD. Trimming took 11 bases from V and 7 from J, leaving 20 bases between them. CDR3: CAVTTTSRGEAFF. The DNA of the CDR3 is TGTGCCGTCACTACAACGAGCCGCGGTGAAGCTTTCTTT.